Below are 8 T cell receptor beta chains sequenced from a single sample in a study of blood T cells in healthy people across ages. Alongside a J-beta primer mix, a sample-barcoded 5' primer served in a second PCR lasting roughly 6 to 11 cycles. TCRdb re-called the 5' RACE reads with MiXCR, one entry per CDR3 protein. The data contain fewer than 2,000,000 distinct CDR3 sequences, about 32% of them singletons. Sequenced: blood. The receptors were sampled from a woman aged 25 to 39 in good health.

A few counts support this clonotype. A read error may account for a junction end that differs from germline. The J gene is TRBJ1-2, the V gene TRBV7-9; maybe TRBD1 (5 bases). The CDR3 extends over 13 amino acids. Germline V gene data show CDR1 as SEHNR and CDR2 as FQNEAQ (reference sequence). The DNA for the CDR3 is TGTGCCAGCAGCGTAGACGGACACTATGGTTACACCTTC. Translating gives CASSVDGHYGYTF. The full variable domain, its missing parts supplied by reference TRBV7-9 and TRBJ1-2, is DTGVSQNPRHKITKRGQNVTFRCDPISEHNRLYWYRQTLGQGPEFLTYFQNEAQLEKSRLLSDRFSAERPKGSFSTLEIQRTEQGDSAMYLCASSVDGHYGYTFGSGTRLTVV.

This sequence joins TRBV2 and TRBJ2-1; 8 bases fit TRBD2. CDR1 and CDR2 from the germline V gene are SNHLY and FYNNEI. Trimming cost V 6 bases and J 8 bases; bases outside gene matches: 21. This CDR3 is built from 18 residues. The CDR3 loop is CASRPPGLGSGGLHEQFF. Here the CDR3 DNA reads TGTGCCAGCAGGCCCCCGGGACTAGGGTCCGGAGGGCTACATGAGCAGTTCTTC. The full variable domain, with the rest looked up from reference TRBV2 and TRBJ2-1, is EPEVTQTPSHQVTQMGQEVILRCVPISNHLYFYWYRQILGQKVEFLVSFYNNEISEKSEIFDDQFSVERPDGSNFTLKIRSTKLEDSAMYFCASRPPGLGSGGLHEQFFGPGTRLTVL.

This clonotype came up a few times. The chain recombines TRBV5-1 with TRBJ1-5, with 7 bases aligning to TRBD1. There are 13 residues in the CDR3. With 3 bases clipped from V and 7 bases from J, the junction kept 4 bases outside the gene matches. Germline V CDR1 and CDR2: SGHRS, YFSETQ. CDR3 protein: CASSSSQGQPQHF. The CDR3, as DNA: TGCGCCAGCAGCTCCTCACAGGGGCAGCCCCAGCATTTT.

This clonotype showed up just once. Sequence at one end of the junction differs from germline and may be a read error. The gene calls are TRBV11-2 and TRBJ1-2; D call uncertain. The germline V gene encodes CDR1 SGHAT and CDR2 FQNNGV. This CDR3 is 13 amino acids long. CDR3 sequence (DNA): TGTGCCGGCAGCATAGGGATGGTAGACGTCTACACCTTC. Its protein is CAGSIGMVDVYTF.

The genes are TRBV20-1 and TRBJ2-3; 9 bases are a match to TRBD2. CDR1 DFQATT and CDR2 SNEGSKA come from the germline V gene (reference sequence). After removal of 5 bases from V and 0 bases from J, the junction contained 6 bases not matched to a gene. The CDR3 covers 15 residues. This CDR3 reads CSAHQTSGSTDTQYF. DNA for the CDR3: TGCAGTGCTCATCAGACTAGCGGAAGCACAGATACGCAGTATTTT.

This rearrangement joins TRBV14 to TRBJ1-2; perhaps TRBD1 as D (6 bases). This CDR3 contains 16 residues. Germline V lookup: CDR1 SGHDN, CDR2 FVKESK. V lost 4 bases to trimming and J lost 7 bases, with 22 bases between them. Written as DNA, the CDR3 is TGTGCCAGCAGCCCAATCACAGGGAGAATATTAAGTGGCTACACCTTC. Its protein product is CASSPITGRILSGYTF.

This clonotype turned up a few times. J is TRBJ2-1 and V is TRBV27, with 8 positions matching TRBD2. Germline V gene data show CDR1 as MNHEY and CDR2 as SMNVEV (reference sequence). The CDR3 is 17 residues long. V lost 0 bases to trimming and J lost 4 bases; unmatched junction nucleotides: 8. CDR3 region: CASSLSGGGTPYNEQFF. Here the CDR3 DNA reads TGTGCCAGCAGTTTATCGGGCGGGGGGACCCCGTACAATGAGCAGTTCTTC.

This chain uses TRBV12-3 or TRBV12-4 with TRBJ1-5; D is possibly TRBD1 (6 bases). V shed 5 bases and J shed 4 bases, with 15 bases lying between them. The CDR3 has 15 residues. The DNA of the CDR3 is TGTGCCAGCAGTCTCGAGGGGGTTGTGAATCAGCCCCAGCATTTT. Translation: CASSLEGVVNQPQHF.